This T cell receptor (beta chain) was profiled in a study of blood T cell repertoires in COVID-19. Study summary: Samples of COVID-19 (acute and convalescent) were obtained from the United States, Italy and Spain. T cells, B-cell-depleted T cells, or PBMCs supplied cDNA or gDNA.

Sequencing was performed with immunoSEQ multiplex PCR; in TCRdb, only in-frame clones are kept and a portion is missing. There are 70,000 to 75,000 clones in the sample; 65% to 85% occur only once, and under 2% lies in the top ten. V was shortened by 7 bases and J by 1 base, with 16 bases between the two germline ends. The germline gives CDR1 SNHLY, CDR2 FYNNEI. There are 15 residues in the CDR3. Sequencing was done on a sample of peripheral blood. The gene calls are TRBV2 and TRBJ1-1, with a tentative D call TRBD1 (6 bases). The clonotype comes from a woman aged 55-70 years with acute or convalescent COVID-19. The CDR3 loop is CASTYEGTKNTEAFF. The CDR3 DNA reads as TGTGCCAGCACTTATGAGGGGACAAAGAACACTGAAGCTTTCTTT.